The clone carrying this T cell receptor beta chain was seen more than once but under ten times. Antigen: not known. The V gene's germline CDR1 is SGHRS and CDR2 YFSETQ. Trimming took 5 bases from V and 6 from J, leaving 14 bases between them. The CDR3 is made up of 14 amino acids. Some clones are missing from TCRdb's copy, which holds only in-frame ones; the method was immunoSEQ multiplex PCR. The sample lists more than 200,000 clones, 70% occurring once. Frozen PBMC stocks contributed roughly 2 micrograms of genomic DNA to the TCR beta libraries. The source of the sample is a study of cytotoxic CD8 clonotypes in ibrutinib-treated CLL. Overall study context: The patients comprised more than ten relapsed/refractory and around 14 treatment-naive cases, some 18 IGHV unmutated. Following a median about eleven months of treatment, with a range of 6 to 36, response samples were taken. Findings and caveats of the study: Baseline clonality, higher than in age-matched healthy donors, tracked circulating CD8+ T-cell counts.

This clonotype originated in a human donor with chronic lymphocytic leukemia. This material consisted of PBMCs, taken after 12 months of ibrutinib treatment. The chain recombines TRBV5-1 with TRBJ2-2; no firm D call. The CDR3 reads CASREVQEAGELFF. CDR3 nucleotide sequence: TGCGCCAGCAGAGAAGTCCAAGAGGCCGGGGAGCTGTTTTTT.